This T cell receptor beta chain originates from a study of CD8 T cells in Susac syndrome. About the study: Patients with Susac syndrome were therapy-naive, on corticosteroids, or on intravenous immunoglobulin alone at blood draw.

After extraction with the RNeasy kit, 0.5 to 1 ug of the RNA was reverse transcribed using random hexamers. It was immunoSEQ multiplex PCR that amplified TCR beta CDR3 across 54 Vbeta and 13 Jbeta. Each CDR3 protein gets one entry after TCRdb re-called the immunoSEQ multiplex PCR reads with MiXCR. In the table there are 71,000 or so distinct CDR3 sequences, about 92% of which are singletons. This clonotype was detected once. Its specificity is unknown. Germline CDR1 reads LNHDA; CDR2 reads SQIVND (reference sequence). The germline V and J ends were trimmed by 0 bases and 1 base, with 9 bases remaining between them. The length of the CDR3 is 15 residues. Patients with Susac syndrome met diagnostic criteria defined recently for definite or probable disease. General study results and limits: The authors found no clonal expansion in Susac syndrome CD4+ T cell repertoires.

Input material: CD4+ T cells from PBMCs. The chain combines TRBV19 with TRBJ1-1; no firm D call. The source is a human donor with Susac syndrome. The CDR3 reads CASSIDGRKNTEAFF. For the CDR3, the DNA is TGTGCCAGTAGTATAGACGGCAGAAAGAACACTGAAGCTTTCTTT.